This T cell receptor beta chain originates from a study of blood T cell repertoires in COVID-19. Generated by immunoSEQ multiplex PCR, the TCRdb table keeps only in-frame clones and is missing some. The data show 100,000 or so clones, about two thirds seen once. Sequences were obtained from peripheral blood. The TCR originated in an elderly woman with acute or convalescent COVID-19.

The DNA for the CDR3 is TGCGCCAGCAGCTCGAGTATAGCGGGGGGACCCGGGGAGCTGTTTTTT. It specifies CASSSSIAGGPGELFF. J is TRBJ2-2 and V is TRBV5-1, with TRBD2 matching over 10 bases. The CDR3 extends over 16 amino acids. V shed 3 bases, J shed 6 bases, and the junction held 8 bases outside the gene matches. Per the germline V gene, CDR1 is SGHRS and CDR2 is YFSETQ.